This entry lists 20 T cell receptor beta chains sequenced from one sample in a study of T cells in women clearing cervical HPV infection. Clones were sequenced by immunoSEQ multiplex PCR, and TCRdb holds only the in-frame ones, with some missing. Its table lists 20,000 to 30,000 clones. Material for sequencing was blood buffy coat. The origin of the receptors is a woman between 18 and 70 years old with a cervical HPV16 infection that either progressed to CIN3+ or cleared (not recorded which).

With regard to this clone: The CDR3 is cut off 3 residues early in the read; its end comes from the germline J gene. The genes are TRBV7-3 and TRBJ2-1, with 9 bases matching TRBD2. The CDR3 is 16 residues long. The J segment lost 5 bases and the V segment lost 5 bases, leaving 10 bases of the junction unmatched. Per the germline V gene, CDR1 is SGHTA and CDR2 is FQGTGA. The DNA read from the CDR3 is TGTGCCAGCAGCCCTGTAGCGGGCGGGGGGGACAATGAG. The encoded protein is CASSPVAGGGDNE. The entire CDR3 protein reads CASSPVAGGGDNEQFF.

In the case of this clone: Read sequence stops 3 residues before the CDR3 end, and the germline J gene provides the missing end. The chain combines TRBV5-1 with TRBJ2-3; a weak D match, TRBD1 (6 bases). V shed 0 bases and J shed 0 bases, with 11 bases lying between them. The CDR3 consists of 16 residues. Looked up from germline, CDR1 is SGHRS and CDR2 is YFSETQ. The CDR3 reads CASSLEGDGSTDTQYF. CDR3 bases read: TGCGCCAGCAGCTTGGAGGGGGACGGGAGCACAGATACG.

As to this clone: The DNA ends 3 residues before the CDR3 does, and the rest of the CDR3 is filled in from the germline J gene. The J gene is TRBJ1-6, the V gene TRBV2, with a weak D call TRBD1 (6 bases). The ends were cut back, 7 bases at V and 3 bases at J, with 16 bases in the middle. This CDR3 has 16 amino acids. CDR1 SNHLY and CDR2 FYNNEI come from the germline V gene. Incomplete CDR3 DNA: TGTGCCAGCACTGCAGACAGGCAAAACTATAATTCACCC. This codes for CASTADRQNYNSP. The whole CDR3 region reads CASTADRQNYNSPLHF.

As regards this clone: From the germline J gene comes the end of the CDR3, since the read stops 3 residues before it. The genes are TRBV5-1 and TRBJ2-3; perhaps TRBD1 as D (5 bases). Trimming left V 0 bases short and J 0 bases short, with 11 bases between. Per the germline V gene, CDR1 is SGHRS and CDR2 is YFSETQ. The CDR3 runs 16 residues. CDR3 DNA, as far as it was read: TGCGCCAGCAGCTTGGGGGGCCGAGGTAGCACAGATACG. It translates to CASSLGGRGSTDT. The full CDR3 protein is CASSLGGRGSTDTQYF.

A note on this clone: With the read ending 3 residues before the CDR3 end, the germline J gene is used to fill in that end. The rearrangement joins TRBV30 to TRBJ2-5, with TRBD2 as a possible D gene (6 bases). Per the germline V gene, CDR1 is GTSNPN and CDR2 is SVGIG (reference sequence). CDR3 length: 13 residues. The ends were cut back, 1 base at V and 6 bases at J, with 12 bases in the middle. The CDR3: CAWSGGVAQTQYF. The sequenced part of the CDR3 DNA is TGTGCCTGGAGTGGGGGGGTCGCACAGACC.

Concerning this clone: Read sequence stops 3 residues before the CDR3 end, and the germline J gene provides the missing end. The chain recombines TRBV18 with TRBJ2-7; weak D call: TRBD2 (5 bases). Trimming took 0 bases from V and 4 from J, leaving 13 bases between them. This CDR3 is built from 15 residues. Germline V gene data show CDR1 as KGHSH and CDR2 as LQKENI. The CDR3 protein is CASSPPTGIAYEQYF. CDR3 DNA (partial): TGTGCCAGCTCACCACCGACGGGGATTGCGTACGAG.

Concerning this clone itself: The read falls 3 residues short of the CDR3 end, and the missing part is taken from the germline J gene. The gene calls are TRBV6-2 or TRBV6-3 and TRBJ1-5; tentatively, D is TRBD1 (5 bases). V was pared by 5 bases and J by 5 bases, with 22 bases between. The CDR3 has 17 residues. CDR1 is MNHEY, CDR2 SVGEGT, per germline. The CDR3 bases that were read are TGTGCCAGCAGTCCCCCTGTACAGGCGTTGGAGCATCAGCCC. Amino acid sequence: CASSPPVQALEHQP. The complete CDR3 reads CASSPPVQALEHQPQHF.

The CDR3 sequence: CAWSVIRSSYGYTF. The covered CDR3 bases are TGTGCCTGGAGTGTAATCCGGTCTTCCTATGGC. V gene TRBV30 combines with J gene TRBJ1-2; no reliable D call. Coverage ceases 3 residues before the CDR3 finishes, and the germline J gene fills in the end. Trimming removed 0 bases from V and 4 bases from J, with 12 bases in between. Germline V gene lookup returns CDR1 GTSNPN and CDR2 SVGIG (reference sequence). CDR3 size: 14 residues.

Comment on this clone: The read terminates 3 residues ahead of where the CDR3 ends, so the germline J gene completes it. V usage is TRBV7-8 and J usage is TRBJ2-1, with TRBD2 matching 10 bases. The CDR3 is 16 residues long. V shed 2 bases and J 8 bases; nucleotides not matched to a gene: 9. Germline loops: CDR1 SGHVS, CDR2 FQNEAQ. The part of the CDR3 DNA that was read is TGTGCCAGCAGCTTACGAGCGGGGGGGCCAATGGATGAG. Its protein is CASSLRAGGPMDE. The whole CDR3 sequence is CASSLRAGGPMDEQFF.

Comment on this clone: Sequence at one end of the junction differs from germline and may be a read error. From the germline J gene comes the end of the CDR3, since the read stops 3 residues before it. This chain uses TRBV4-2 with TRBJ2-7; 8 bases fit TRBD1. There are 16 residues in the CDR3. Germline V gene sequence: CDR1 LGHNA, CDR2 YNFKEQ. Here the CDR3 reads CAGSYSGTGESYEQYF. CDR3 DNA (partial): TGCGCCGGCAGCTACTCCGGGACAGGCGAATCTTACGAG.

A word on this clone: The read stops 3 residues short of the end of the CDR3; the missing end is completed from the germline J gene. The chain uses TRBV30 and TRBJ1-2; D remains ambiguous. Germline CDR1 is GTSNPN and CDR2 is SVGIG (reference sequence). Deletions cut 2 bases from V and 3 bases from J, with 10 bases between. CDR3 length: 13 residues. This chain's CDR3 is CAWSRGQYYGYTF. Partial CDR3 DNA: TGTGCCTGGAGTCGTGGGCAATACTATGGC.

Worth noting for this clone: The sequence runs out 3 residues before the end of the CDR3; the remainder is reconstructed from the germline J gene. The chain links TRBV5-1 to TRBJ2-5; D is perhaps TRBD2 (7 bases). The V gene's germline CDR1 is SGHRS and CDR2 YFSETQ. This CDR3 is built from 14 residues. V was cut by 4 bases and J by 3 bases, with 13 bases left in between. CDR3 bases read: TGCGCCAGCAGCGGGGGCCGGGGGGAAGAGACC. Its protein is CASSGGRGEET. The entire CDR3 protein is CASSGGRGEETQYF.

Comment on this clone: The CDR3 end lies 3 residues beyond the end of the read and is filled in from the germline J gene. V gene TRBV18 combines with J gene TRBJ1-4, with 7 bases lining up with TRBD1. This CDR3 has 13 amino acids. Germline CDR1 and CDR2: KGHSH and LQKENI. V lost 5 bases and J lost 8; bases outside the gene matches: 5. The CDR3 spells CASSIRDSEKLFF. The part of the CDR3 DNA that was read is TGTGCCAGCTCAATCCGGGACAGCGAAAAA.

Concerning this clone itself: Sequencing ends 3 residues short of the CDR3 end; the germline J gene provides the rest. The V call is TRBV5-1, the J call TRBJ2-5, with TRBD1 matching 9 bases. This CDR3 is 14 amino acids long. V dropped 4 bases and J dropped 1; count of bases not matched to a gene: 2. CDR1 SGHRS and CDR2 YFSETQ come from the germline V gene. CDR3 residues: CASSGGQGQETQYF. CDR3 DNA (partial): TGCGCCAGCAGCGGGGGACAGGGCCAAGAGACC.

The sequenced CDR3 bases are TGCAGTGCTAGAGGAGCAGGGCCGTACGAG. It is translated as CSARGAGPYE. The entire CDR3 reads CSARGAGPYEQYF. The chain employs TRBV20-1 and TRBJ2-7; a weak D match, TRBD1 (5 bases). The CDR3 end falls 3 residues outside the read, so it is completed with the germline J gene. This CDR3 contains 13 residues. The germline V gene has CDR1 DFQATT and CDR2 SNEGSKA (reference sequence). V was shortened by 1 base and J by 4 bases, with 11 bases between the two germline ends.

For this clone: The CDR3 goes on 3 residues after the read ends, and that part is filled in from the germline J gene. The chain combines TRBV18 with TRBJ1-4; TRBD1 aligns across 7 bases. Germline V gene sequence: CDR1 KGHSH, CDR2 LQKENI. Unmatched junction bases numbered 10, after V lost 1 base and J lost 8 bases. The CDR3 has 16 residues. Incomplete CDR3 DNA: TGTGCCAGCTCACCACTCGGGACAGCCCCGGGAGAAAAA. Translating it yields CASSPLGTAPGEK. The full CDR3 protein is CASSPLGTAPGEKLFF.

Note on this clone: With the read ending 3 residues before the CDR3 end, the germline J gene is used to fill in that end. The chain joins TRBV18 to TRBJ2-3; weak D call: TRBD2 (5 bases). From germline, CDR1 is KGHSH and CDR2 LQKENI. V gave up 4 bases and J gave up 0 bases, with 17 bases separating them. The CDR3 runs 17 residues. The covered CDR3 bases are TGTGCCAGCTCACTATCCGGTCGGGGAATAAGCACAGATACG. It codes for CASSLSGRGISTDT. The full CDR3 reads CASSLSGRGISTDTQYF.

On this clone: The read ends 3 residues shy of where the CDR3 ends; the end is completed using the germline J gene. V is TRBV7-9 and J is TRBJ2-3; tentative D call: TRBD2 (5 bases). The CDR3 has 14 amino acids. Germline-derived CDR1 and CDR2 are SEHNR and FQNEAQ (reference sequence). CDR3 DNA (partial): TGTGCCAGCAGCTTGGCGGGTTACAATCAGCCG. Translating gives CASSLAGYNQP. The full CDR3 protein reads CASSLAGYNQPQYF.

Notes on this clone: The observed sequence ends 3 residues before the CDR3 terminus, with the missing tail filled in from the germline J gene. The chain links TRBV5-1 to TRBJ2-5; possibly TRBD2 for D (6 bases). CDR3 length equals 14 residues. The germline V gene encodes CDR1 SGHRS and CDR2 YFSETQ. V was cut by 3 bases and J by 1 base, with 10 bases left in between. The chain's CDR3 is CASSSAGTQETQYF. CDR3 DNA (partial): TGCGCCAGCAGCTCCGCGGGGACCCAAGAGACC.

This CDR3 is CASSQGRPSYNEQFF. The sequenced CDR3 bases are TGTGCCAGCAGCCAAGGAAGGCCGTCGTACAATGAG. The chain is built from TRBV3-1 (or the pseudogene TRBV3-2) and TRBJ2-1; D ambiguous. From the germline J gene comes the end of the CDR3, since the read stops 3 residues before it. The CDR3 has 15 amino acids. V gave up 1 base and J gave up 4 bases, with 11 bases separating them. The V gene's germline CDR1 is LGHDT and CDR2 YNNKEL (reference sequence).